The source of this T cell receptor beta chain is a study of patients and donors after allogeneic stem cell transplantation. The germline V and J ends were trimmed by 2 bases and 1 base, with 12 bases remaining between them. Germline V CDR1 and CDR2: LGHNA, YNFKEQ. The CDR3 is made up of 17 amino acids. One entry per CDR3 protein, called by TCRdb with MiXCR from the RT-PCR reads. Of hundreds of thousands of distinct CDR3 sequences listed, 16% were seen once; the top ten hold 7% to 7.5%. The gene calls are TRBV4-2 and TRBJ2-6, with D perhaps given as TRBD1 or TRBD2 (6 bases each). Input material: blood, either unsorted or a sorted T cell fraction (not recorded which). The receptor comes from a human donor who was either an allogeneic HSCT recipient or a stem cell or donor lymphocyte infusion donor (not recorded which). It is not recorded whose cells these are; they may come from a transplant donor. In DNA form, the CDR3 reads TGTGCCAGCAGCCAACTGGGGGGCGGATCTGGGGCCAACGTCCTGACTTTC. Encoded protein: CASSQLGGGSGANVLTF.